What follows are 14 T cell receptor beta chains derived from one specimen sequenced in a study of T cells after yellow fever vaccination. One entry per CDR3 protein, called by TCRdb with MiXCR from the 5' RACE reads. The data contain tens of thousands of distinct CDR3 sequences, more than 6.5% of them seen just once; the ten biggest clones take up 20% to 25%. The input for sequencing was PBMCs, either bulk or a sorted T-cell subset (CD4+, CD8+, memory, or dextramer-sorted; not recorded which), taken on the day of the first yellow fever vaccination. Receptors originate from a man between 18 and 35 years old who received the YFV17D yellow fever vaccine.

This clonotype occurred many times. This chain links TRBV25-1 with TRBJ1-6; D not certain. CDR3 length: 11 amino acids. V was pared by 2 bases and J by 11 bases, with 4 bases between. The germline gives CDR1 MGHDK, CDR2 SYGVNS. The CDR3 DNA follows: TGTGCCAGCAGTGAAGGGGCACCCCTCCACTTT. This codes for CASSEGAPLHF.

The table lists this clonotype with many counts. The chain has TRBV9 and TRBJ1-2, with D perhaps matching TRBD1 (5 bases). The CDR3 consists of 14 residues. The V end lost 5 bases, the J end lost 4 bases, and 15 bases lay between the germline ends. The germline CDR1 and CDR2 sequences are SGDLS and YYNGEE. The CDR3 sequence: CASSINTGPYGYTF. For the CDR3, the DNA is TGTGCCAGCAGTATTAATACAGGACCCTATGGCTACACCTTC.

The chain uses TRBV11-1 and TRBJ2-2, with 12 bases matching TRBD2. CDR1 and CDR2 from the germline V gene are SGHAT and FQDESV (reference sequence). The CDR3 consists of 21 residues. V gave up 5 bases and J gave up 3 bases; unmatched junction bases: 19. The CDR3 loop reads CASSGGPPASGGAVHTGELFF. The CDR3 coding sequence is TGTGCCAGCAGCGGAGGACCCCCGGCTAGCGGGGGGGCCGTTCACACCGGGGAGCTGTTTTTT.

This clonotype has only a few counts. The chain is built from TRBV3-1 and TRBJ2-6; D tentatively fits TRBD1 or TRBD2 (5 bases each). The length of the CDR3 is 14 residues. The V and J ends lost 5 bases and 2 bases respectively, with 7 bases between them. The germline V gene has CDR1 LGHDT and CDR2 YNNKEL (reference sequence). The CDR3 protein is CASSSGPGANVLTF. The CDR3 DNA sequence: TGTGCCAGCAGCTCGGGGCCTGGGGCCAACGTCCTGACTTTC.

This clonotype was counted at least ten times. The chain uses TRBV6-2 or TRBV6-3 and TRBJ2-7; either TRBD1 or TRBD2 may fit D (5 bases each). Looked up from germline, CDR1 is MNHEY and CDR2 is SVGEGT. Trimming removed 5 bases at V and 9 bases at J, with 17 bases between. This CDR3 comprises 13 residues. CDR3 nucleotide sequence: TGTGCCAGCAGTCCCACAGGCAGCCGGGGGCAGTACGTC. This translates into CASSPTGSRGQYV.

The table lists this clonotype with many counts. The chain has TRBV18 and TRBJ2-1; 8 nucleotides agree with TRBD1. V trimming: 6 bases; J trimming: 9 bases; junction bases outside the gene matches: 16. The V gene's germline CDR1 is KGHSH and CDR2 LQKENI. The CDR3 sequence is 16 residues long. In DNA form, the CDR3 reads TGTGCCAGCTCCCCGATGGCAGGGGGCAAATACGGTGAGCAGTTCTTC. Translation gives CASSPMAGGKYGEQFF.

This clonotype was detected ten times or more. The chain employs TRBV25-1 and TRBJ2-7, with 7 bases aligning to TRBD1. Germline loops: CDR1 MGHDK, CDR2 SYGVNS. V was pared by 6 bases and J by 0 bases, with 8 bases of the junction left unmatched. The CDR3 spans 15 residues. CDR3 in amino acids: CASSPSDRASYEQYF. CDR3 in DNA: TGTGCCAGCAGCCCCAGTGACAGGGCCTCCTACGAGCAGTACTTC.

DNA for the CDR3: TGTGCCAGCATGCAGGGAGGGCTTGATTCACCCCTCCACTTT. Protein product: CASMQGGLDSPLHF. The gene calls are TRBV6-5 and TRBJ1-6; D is perhaps TRBD1 (5 bases). The germline V gene has CDR1 MNHEY and CDR2 SVGAGI. The CDR3 contains 14 residues. Trimming removed 7 bases at V and 8 bases at J, with 15 bases between.

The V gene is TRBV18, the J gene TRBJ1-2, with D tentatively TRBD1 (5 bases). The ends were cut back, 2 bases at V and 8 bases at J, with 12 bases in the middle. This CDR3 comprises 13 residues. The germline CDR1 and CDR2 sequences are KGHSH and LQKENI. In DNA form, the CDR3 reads TGTGCCAGCTCACCAAGGGACGGCGAGGGCTACACCTTC. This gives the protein CASSPRDGEGYTF.

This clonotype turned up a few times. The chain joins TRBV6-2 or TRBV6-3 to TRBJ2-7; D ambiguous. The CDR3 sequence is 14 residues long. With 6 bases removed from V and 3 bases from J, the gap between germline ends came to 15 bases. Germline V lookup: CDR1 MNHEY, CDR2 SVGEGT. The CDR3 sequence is CASSNWANLYEQYV. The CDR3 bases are TGTGCCAGCAGCAATTGGGCTAACCTCTACGAGCAGTACGTC.

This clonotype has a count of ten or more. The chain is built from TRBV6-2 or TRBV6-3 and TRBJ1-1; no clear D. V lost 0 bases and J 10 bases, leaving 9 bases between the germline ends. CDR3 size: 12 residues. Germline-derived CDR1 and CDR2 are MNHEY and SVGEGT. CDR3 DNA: TGTGCCAGCAGTTACTCCTATGCGGGAGCTTTCTTT. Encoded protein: CASSYSYAGAFF.

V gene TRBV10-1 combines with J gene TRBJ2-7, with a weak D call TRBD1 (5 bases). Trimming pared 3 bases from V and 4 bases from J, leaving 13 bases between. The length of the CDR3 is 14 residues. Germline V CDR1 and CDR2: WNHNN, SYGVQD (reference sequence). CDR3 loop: CASSEAGHSYEQYF. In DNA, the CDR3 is TGCGCCAGCAGTGAAGCTGGACACTCTTACGAGCAGTACTTC.

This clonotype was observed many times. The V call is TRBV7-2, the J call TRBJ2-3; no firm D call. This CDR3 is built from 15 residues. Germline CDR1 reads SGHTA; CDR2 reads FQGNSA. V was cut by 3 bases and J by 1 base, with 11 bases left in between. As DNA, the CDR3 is TGTGCCAGCAGCTTGGGTAGTGGCCGCACAGATACGCAGTATTTT. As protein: CASSLGSGRTDTQYF.

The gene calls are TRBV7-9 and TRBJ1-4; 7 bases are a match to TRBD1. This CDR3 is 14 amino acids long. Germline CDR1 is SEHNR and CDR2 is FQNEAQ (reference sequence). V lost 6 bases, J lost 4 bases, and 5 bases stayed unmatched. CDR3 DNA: TGTGCCAGCAGAGATAACAGGGGTAATGAAAAACTGTTTTTT. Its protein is CASRDNRGNEKLFF.